The TCR beta chain under discussion was sequenced for a study of CD8+ T cells in alopecia areata. Across the study: Twice a day, 5 to 10 mg of oral tofacitinib was administered to treated patients. Study-level results: During tofacitinib treatment, many expanded lesional clones remained in scalp and blood. Unlike in mice, where it was clearer, TCR sharing across patients was less clear, possibly HLA-related. Normal scalp showed lower clonality than lesional scalp, especially alopecia totalis/universalis.

cDNA reverse transcribed from extracted RNA served as the sequencing template. Clones were sequenced by immunoSEQ multiplex PCR, and TCRdb holds only the in-frame ones, with some missing. The sample holds 210,000 or so clones, over 60% seen once. Indicated treatment: oral pan-JAK inhibitor, 5-10 mg twice daily. Worth noting for this clone: Antigen unknown.

V lost 1 base and J lost 7, with 7 bases in between. Germline-derived CDR1 and CDR2 are SGHDN and FVKESK. The CDR3 extends over 12 amino acids. This specimen consisted of CD4+ T cells sorted from blood, obtained at week 44, from a patient treated with tofacitinib. The TCR was taken from a human donor with alopecia areata. The chain links TRBV14 to TRBJ1-2; no clear D. CDR3 sequence: CASSQGRFGYTF. In DNA form, the CDR3 reads TGTGCCAGCAGCCAAGGGAGGTTTGGCTACACCTTC.